One and the same sample provided the 16 T cell receptor beta chains below, sequenced in a study of blood T cell repertoires in COVID-19. Libraries were prepared by immunoSEQ multiplex PCR; TCRdb keeps only in-frame clonotypes and omits some of them. The profile shows around 300,000 clones, more than 80% of them singletons. Sequencing used PBMCs or T cells enriched from blood (not recorded which). The receptor source for this set is a woman aged 25 to 45 who had recovered from COVID-19.

The chain links TRBV7-3 to TRBJ1-1, with D possibly TRBD1 on 6 matching bases. The germline V and J ends were trimmed by 5 bases and 0 bases, with 13 bases remaining between them. The CDR3 runs to 15 residues. Germline values: CDR1 SGHTA, CDR2 FQGTGA. The CDR3 spells CASSPQGTMNTEAFF. Here the CDR3 DNA reads TGTGCCAGCAGCCCACAGGGTACTATGAACACTGAAGCTTTCTTT.

The chain has TRBV3-1 (or the pseudogene TRBV3-2) and TRBJ2-7; a possible D gene is TRBD2 (6 bases). Trimming shortened V by 1 base and J by 6 bases, and 13 bases separated the two germline ends. The germline gives CDR1 LGHDT, CDR2 YNNKEL (reference sequence). This CDR3 has 14 residues. The chain's CDR3 is CASSQASTSPEQYF. CDR3 DNA: TGTGCCAGCAGCCAAGCCTCAACTAGCCCCGAGCAGTACTTC.

The V and J genes are TRBV6-1 and TRBJ2-4, with 9 bases lining up with TRBD2. The CDR3 sequence is 15 residues long. Losses at the gene ends were 1 base for V and 7 bases for J; bases not matched to a gene: 5. Germline V CDR1 and CDR2: MNHNS, SASEGT. The CDR3 nucleotides are TGTGCCAGCAGTGAAGGGCTAGCGGGACGGAACATTCAGTACTTC. Translation: CASSEGLAGRNIQYF.

The J gene is TRBJ1-6, the V gene TRBV6-5, with D possibly being TRBD1 (5 bases). The length of the CDR3 is 14 residues. V dropped 1 base and J dropped 7 bases, with 8 bases sitting between them. Germline V lookup: CDR1 MNHEY, CDR2 SVGAGI. For the CDR3, the DNA is TGTGCCAGCAGTTACTGGTCAGGGAATTCACCCCTCCACTTT. Its translation is CASSYWSGNSPLHF.

The V gene is TRBV30, the J gene TRBJ2-7, with no clear D. The length of the CDR3 is 14 residues. Trimming left V 2 bases short and J 6 bases short, with 17 bases between. CDR1 is GTSNPN, CDR2 SVGIG, per germline (reference sequence). CDR3 residues: CAWSNWASPSEQYF. The CDR3 region has the DNA TGTGCCTGGAGTAACTGGGCTTCCCCGAGCGAGCAGTACTTC.

The V and J genes are TRBV7-9 and TRBJ2-6, with a tentative D call TRBD1 (5 bases). CDR1 SEHNR and CDR2 FQNEAQ come from the germline V gene (reference sequence). The CDR3 spans 17 residues. Between the trimmed V and J ends, which lost 7 bases and 3 bases, there was a span of 19 bases. CDR3 residues: CASNGAATDYGANVLTF. DNA for the CDR3: TGTGCCAGCAATGGGGCGGCTACGGATTATGGGGCCAACGTCCTGACTTTC.

The chain couples TRBV10-3 to TRBJ2-1; possible D gene TRBD2, 6 bases. Germline values: CDR1 ENHRY, CDR2 SYGVKD. The CDR3 covers 13 residues. Trimming pared 4 bases from V and 8 bases from J, leaving 12 bases between. DNA for the CDR3: TGTGCCATCAGTGTAAGGAGCGGGCATGAGCAGTTCTTC. Its protein product is CAISVRSGHEQFF.

The genes are TRBV6-1 and TRBJ2-3, with 8 nucleotides matching TRBD2. The V and J ends lost 0 bases and 11 bases, in that order; junction bases with no gene match: 10. The CDR3 is made up of 15 amino acids. Per the germline V gene, CDR1 is MNHNS and CDR2 is SASEGT. The CDR3 coding sequence is TGTGCCAGCAGTGAAGCGGGACTGGGAGGGACTAGGCAGTATTTT. It yields the protein CASSEAGLGGTRQYF.

The chain is built from TRBV5-4 and TRBJ1-5, with D perhaps matching TRBD1 (6 bases). Germline V gene sequence: CDR1 SGHNT, CDR2 YYREEE (reference sequence). This CDR3 comprises 13 residues. V was shortened by 4 bases and J by 5 bases, with 10 bases between the two germline ends. The CDR3 coding sequence is TGTGCCAGCAGCACGGACAGACATCAGCCCCAGCATTTT. Translating gives CASSTDRHQPQHF.

The J gene is TRBJ2-3, the V gene TRBV9, with a tentative D call TRBD2 (5 bases). Trimming took off 4 bases at V and 8 bases at J, with 23 bases between the two ends. This CDR3 comprises 16 residues. Germline CDR1 reads SGDLS; CDR2 reads YYNGEE. CDR3 DNA sequence: TGTGCCAGCAGCTCACCTGGGCTAGCCGAGACCCGTACGCAGTATTTT. Its protein is CASSSPGLAETRTQYF.

This sequence joins TRBV18 and TRBJ2-2, with 8 positions matching TRBD1. The germline V gene encodes CDR1 KGHSH and CDR2 LQKENI. CDR3 size: 14 residues. V was pared by 6 bases and J by 5 bases, with 5 bases of the junction left unmatched. CDR3 in DNA: TGTGCCAGCTCGGGGACAGGAACGACCGGGGAGCTGTTTTTT. Translated, it gives CASSGTGTTGELFF.

The rearrangement links TRBV14 to TRBJ1-6; 7 positions match TRBD1. The CDR3 contains 17 residues. The J segment lost 5 bases and the V segment lost 4 bases, leaving 11 bases of the junction unmatched. Looked up from germline, CDR1 is SGHDN and CDR2 is FVKESK. CDR3 coding DNA: TGTGCCAGCAGCCTCCCTCCTGACAGGGAACATAATTCACCCCTCCACTTT. Its protein is CASSLPPDREHNSPLHF.

The J gene is TRBJ2-6, the V gene TRBV9; 10 bases match TRBD2. The CDR3 consists of 17 residues. V shed 2 bases and J 3 bases; nucleotides not matched to a gene: 5. From germline, CDR1 is SGDLS and CDR2 YYNGEE. CDR3 residues: CASSVSGRAYGANVLTF. CDR3 DNA sequence: TGTGCCAGCAGCGTGAGCGGGAGGGCCTATGGGGCCAACGTCCTGACTTTC.

The chain recombines TRBV28 with TRBJ1-5; unclear D gene. The germline V and J ends were trimmed by 6 bases and 3 bases, with 6 bases remaining between them. Germline V CDR1 and CDR2: MDHEN, SYDVKM. This CDR3 region has 12 residues. CDR3 region: CASSQINQPQHF. The CDR3 nucleotides read TGTGCCAGCAGCCAGATCAATCAGCCCCAGCATTTT.

The rearrangement uses TRBV29-1 and TRBJ2-1; 8 nucleotides agree with TRBD1. CDR3 length equals 13 residues. Germline V gene lookup returns CDR1 SQVTM and CDR2 ANQGSEA. J was trimmed by 8 bases and V by 1 base; bases with no gene match: 4. CDR3 nucleotides: TGCAGCGTTGAAGGGACAGGGTCCCATGAGCAGTTCTTC. Protein product: CSVEGTGSHEQFF.

The CDR3, as DNA: TGTGCCAGCAGCTTAGAACAGCGGTCCCCGAGCGGCTACACCTTC. This sequence encodes CASSLEQRSPSGYTF. The gene calls are TRBV7-2 and TRBJ1-2; D gene uncertain. CDR1 is SGHTA, CDR2 FQGNSA, per germline. Trimming stripped 1 base from V and 8 bases from J, with 17 bases between. The length of the CDR3 is 15 residues.